This T cell receptor beta chain was retrieved from a study of blood T cell repertoires in COVID-19. Authors' processing steps: Nucleated cell counts were estimated from reference gene primer amplification. Generated by immunoSEQ multiplex PCR, the TCRdb table keeps only in-frame clones and is missing some. The V and J calls and clone size come from that table; D and trimming were worked out from the DNA. The data contain 250,000 to 400,000 clones, roughly 90% of them seen just once; the ten biggest clones take up around 2.5%. This clone was seen more than once but under ten times. Deletions cut 4 bases from V and 8 bases from J, with 20 bases between. Germline V gene lookup returns CDR1 SQVTM and CDR2 ANQGSEA. This CDR3 is built from 14 residues. Enrollees, roughly 18 to 95 years old, lived in some 24 US areas.

Sequenced sample: PBMCs or T cells enriched from blood (not recorded which). V gene TRBV29-1 combines with J gene TRBJ1-2, with D possibly TRBD1 on 6 matching bases. The receptor comes from a man in his 60s who had recovered from COVID-19. The CDR3 DNA sequence: TGCAGCGTTGCCCGGACAGCGAGTGTGGCCGGCTACACCTTC. This translates into CSVARTASVAGYTF.